These 12 T cell receptor beta chains came from one sample sequenced in a study of PD-1 blockade in mismatch repair-deficient tumors. Assay: immunoSEQ multiplex PCR; the TCRdb copy retains only in-frame clones and omits some. The table includes some 51,000 clones, over 75% detected once. The sample consisted of peripheral blood, taken about 4.5 months after starting pembrolizumab. These receptors all stem from an adult with mismatch repair-deficient cancer.

V and J are TRBV5-4 and TRBJ2-3, with D unclear. The ends were cut back, 0 bases at V and 3 bases at J, with 8 bases in the middle. Germline-derived CDR1 and CDR2 are SGHNT and YYREEE (reference sequence). This CDR3 comprises 14 residues. CDR3 in DNA: TGTGCCAGCAGCTTGGACCAGAGAACAGATACGCAGTATTTT. Its protein product is CASSLDQRTDTQYF.

The chain combines TRBV9 with TRBJ1-1; TRBD1 matches 9 bases. CDR1 is SGDLS, CDR2 YYNGEE, per germline. V shed 3 bases and J 1 base; nucleotides not matched to a gene: 7. There are 16 residues in the CDR3. The CDR3 DNA sequence: TGTGCCAGCAGCGCCCCCGGACAGGGGCAGAACACTGAAGCTTTCTTT. Its translation is CASSAPGQGQNTEAFF.

Only one count was recorded for this clone. For the CDR3, the DNA is TGTGCCACCAGCAGAGATCTGGGAAGGTCTGAAGCTTTCTTT. Protein: CATSRDLGRSEAFF. This chain links TRBV15 with TRBJ1-1; D ambiguous. The ends were cut back, 0 bases at V and 6 bases at J, with 11 bases in the middle. Germline CDR1 and CDR2: LNHNV and YYDKDF (reference sequence). The CDR3 loop spans 14 amino acids. Full variable domain (remainder filled in from reference TRBV15 and TRBJ1-1): DAMVIQNPRYQVTQFGKPVTLSCSQTLNHNVMYWYQQKSSQAPKLLFHYYDKDFNNEADTPDNFQSRRPNTSFCFLDIRSPGLGDTAMYLCATSRDLGRSEAFFGQGTRLTVV.

This clone is medium-sized. V usage is TRBV4-1 and J usage is TRBJ2-6, with TRBD1 matching 7 bases. The CDR3 has 20 amino acids. Trimming cost V 2 bases and J 2 bases; bases outside gene matches: 15. Germline V gene lookup returns CDR1 MGHRA and CDR2 YSYEKL. The chain's CDR3 is CASSQIPIDRAITGANVLTF. CDR3 DNA sequence: TGCGCCAGCAGCCAAATCCCCATTGACAGGGCGATAACTGGGGCCAACGTCCTGACTTTC.

This clone was seen only once. The chain joins TRBV7-3 to TRBJ2-6; D unresolved. The CDR3 is 14 amino acids. Germline V gene data show CDR1 as SGHTA and CDR2 as FQGTGA. The V end lost 5 bases, the J end lost 0 bases, and 5 bases lay between the germline ends. Written as DNA, the CDR3 is TGTGCCAGCAGCGTAAGCTCTGGGGCCAACGTCCTGACTTTC. It specifies CASSVSSGANVLTF.

The gene calls are TRBV9 and TRBJ2-3; the D gene is possibly TRBD2 (5 bases). This CDR3 has 12 residues. The V end was cut by 8 bases, the J end by 2 bases, with 9 bases between. The germline V gene has CDR1 SGDLS and CDR2 YYNGEE. This CDR3 is CASSRVTDTQYF. The CDR3 coding sequence is TGTGCCAGTTCGCGGGTCACAGATACGCAGTATTTT.

This sequence joins TRBV5-4 and TRBJ2-5; TRBD2 is a possible D gene (6 bases). Germline CDR1 SGHNT, CDR2 YYREEE (reference sequence). This CDR3 has 14 amino acids. The V and J ends lost 2 bases and 11 bases respectively, with 19 bases between them. This chain's CDR3 is CASSFGGGRREQYF. Written as DNA, the CDR3 is TGTGCCAGCAGCTTCGGGGGAGGAAGGCGTGAGCAGTACTTC.

The chain couples TRBV6-5 to TRBJ2-5; tentatively, D is TRBD2 (6 bases). The V gene lost 3 bases and the J gene lost 2 bases, with 13 bases spanning the gap. Germline CDR1 reads MNHEY; CDR2 reads SVGAGI. The CDR3 totals 15 residues. The CDR3 here is CASSYNLATQETQYF. CDR3 DNA sequence: TGTGCCAGCAGTTATAACCTAGCGACACAAGAGACCCAGTACTTC.

This clone was seen a single time. DNA of the CDR3: TGTGCCAGCAGCCAACAGGGCTCTGGAAACACCATATATTTT. Translation gives CASSQQGSGNTIYF. The V gene is TRBV9, the J gene TRBJ1-3; possibly TRBD1 for D (6 bases). Germline CDR1 SGDLS, CDR2 YYNGEE. The CDR3 extends over 14 amino acids. Trimming cost V 4 bases and J 0 bases, with 8 bases left between them.

This clone was detected only a few times. The V call is TRBV6-1, the J call TRBJ2-1; 13 bases fit TRBD2. Germline V gives CDR1 MNHNS, CDR2 SASEGT. V was clipped by 5 bases and J by 10 bases; unmatched bases: 5. The CDR3 has 14 amino acids. The chain's CDR3 is CASSLQTSGREQFF. CDR3 coding DNA: TGTGCCAGCAGTCTCCAGACTAGCGGGAGGGAGCAGTTCTTC.

This chain uses TRBV29-1 with TRBJ2-7; 10 nucleotides match TRBD1. The CDR3 sequence is 13 residues long. V lost 5 bases, J lost 5 bases, and 6 bases stayed unmatched. Per the germline V gene, CDR1 is SQVTM and CDR2 is ANQGSEA. CDR3 sequence reads: CSVSGTGVHEQYF. CDR3 nucleotides: TGCAGCGTTTCAGGGACAGGGGTACACGAGCAGTACTTC.

With respect to this clone: One junction end does not reproduce the germline sequence, and a read error may be involved. The V call is TRBV27, the J call TRBJ2-7, with D unclear. The length of the CDR3 is 12 residues. Germline CDR1 MNHEY, CDR2 SMNVEV (reference sequence). CDR3 in amino acids: CVSSLSGDEQYF. The CDR3 nucleotides are TGTGTCAGCAGTTTATCCGGCGACGAGCAGTACTTC.